These T cell receptor beta chains were read from a single sample in a study of blood T cell repertoires in COVID-19. Measured with immunoSEQ multiplex PCR; TCRdb has only the in-frame clones, and not every one. Of some 240,000 clones in the sample, around 84% were seen once. The sample comprised peripheral blood. Receptors originate from a man aged 45-65 years with active or convalescent COVID-19. CDR3s include the opening cysteine and the closing phenylalanine or tryptophan. A D gene is named only where the DNA matches it firmly. Clone size is given for some rows only: seen once, a few or many times, or a class if the clone is expanded.

clone_size: .; v_call: TRBV19; d_call: .; j_call: TRBJ2-3; cdr3_nt: TGTGCCAGTAGTATTTGGAGAGAGGGGAGGGATACGCAGTATTTT; cdr3_aa: CASSIWREGRDTQYF
clone_size: .; v_call: TRBV7-9; d_call: TRBD2; j_call: TRBJ2-1; cdr3_nt: TGTGCCAGCAGCTTAGTGAGTGGGAGGGCTGGTGAGCAGTTCTTC; cdr3_aa: CASSLVSGRAGEQFF
clone_size: .; v_call: TRBV7-9; d_call: .; j_call: TRBJ1-5; cdr3_nt: TGTGCCAGCAGCTTAGGGTCTAGCTGGGTTCAGCCCCAGCATTTT; cdr3_aa: CASSLGSSWVQPQHF
clone_size: .; v_call: TRBV4-3; d_call: .; j_call: TRBJ1-4; cdr3_nt: TGCGCCAGCAGCCAAGATAGGGGGGAGGGTGGTGAAAAACTGTTTTTT; cdr3_aa: CASSQDRGEGGEKLFF
clone_size: .; v_call: TRBV28; d_call: .; j_call: TRBJ2-1; cdr3_nt: TGTGCCAGCAGTTTAGTCTTAGCGAGAGGTCTAAATGAGCAGTTCTTC; cdr3_aa: CASSLVLARGLNEQFF
clone_size: .; v_call: TRBV19; d_call: .; j_call: TRBJ2-5; cdr3_nt: TGTGCCAGTAGTAGCGCCGGCCGGGACTCCCAAGAGACCCAGTACTTC; cdr3_aa: CASSSAGRDSQETQYF
clone_size: .; v_call: TRBV10-1; d_call: .; j_call: TRBJ1-4; cdr3_nt: TGCGCCAACCGGTACGCAACTAATGAAAAACTGTTTTTT; cdr3_aa: CANRYATNEKLFF
clone_size: .; v_call: TRBV12-3/TRBV12-4; d_call: .; j_call: TRBJ2-7; cdr3_nt: TGTGCCAGCACCCTTTATATTGAGTACTTC; cdr3_aa: CASTLYIEYF
clone_size: once; v_call: TRBV27; d_call: .; j_call: TRBJ1-1; cdr3_nt: TGTGCCAGCAGTTTGTTAGGGGTGAACACTGAAGCTTTCTTT; cdr3_aa: CASSLLGVNTEAFF
clone_size: .; v_call: TRBV2; d_call: TRBD1; j_call: TRBJ1-1; cdr3_nt: TGTGCCAGCAGGGAGAGGACAGGGGATACTGAAGCTTTCTTT; cdr3_aa: CASRERTGDTEAFF
clone_size: .; v_call: TRBV19; d_call: TRBD1; j_call: TRBJ1-5; cdr3_nt: TGTGCCAGTAGTTGGGGGACAGGGAAACAGCCCCAGCATTTT; cdr3_aa: CASSWGTGKQPQHF
clone_size: .; v_call: TRBV28; d_call: TRBD2; j_call: TRBJ2-3; cdr3_nt: TGTGCCAGCAGCCGGGGGGAAAGCACAGATACGCAGTATTTT; cdr3_aa: CASSRGESTDTQYF
clone_size: .; v_call: TRBV25-1; d_call: .; j_call: TRBJ1-5; cdr3_nt: TGTGCCAGCAGTGCCGACTATCCTAATCAGCCCCAGCATTTT; cdr3_aa: CASSADYPNQPQHF
clone_size: .; v_call: TRBV7-2; d_call: TRBD1; j_call: TRBJ2-3; cdr3_nt: TGTGCCAGCAGCTCCGGGGGGACAGGGGGCGTAGATACGCAGTATTTT; cdr3_aa: CASSSGGTGGVDTQYF
clone_size: .; v_call: TRBV6-2/TRBV6-3; d_call: .; j_call: TRBJ2-7; cdr3_nt: TGTGCCAGCAGTACCCTTGGACTGACCTACGAGCAGTACTTC; cdr3_aa: CASSTLGLTYEQYF
clone_size: .; v_call: TRBV2; d_call: .; j_call: TRBJ2-7; cdr3_nt: TGTGCCAGCAGTGAAGAGGGGTACGAGCAGTACTTC; cdr3_aa: CASSEEGYEQYF
clone_size: .; v_call: TRBV28; d_call: .; j_call: TRBJ1-2; cdr3_nt: TGTGCCAGCAGGGGGGCAGGGCCCTATGGCTACACCTTC; cdr3_aa: CASRGAGPYGYTF
clone_size: once; v_call: TRBV5-6; d_call: .; j_call: TRBJ2-3; cdr3_nt: TGTGCCAGCAGCTTGGCGGGACTCAGCACAGATACGCAGTATTTT; cdr3_aa: CASSLAGLSTDTQYF
clone_size: .; v_call: TRBV7-9; d_call: TRBD1; j_call: TRBJ2-3; cdr3_nt: TGTGCCAGCAGCTTAGCTGGGACAGGGGATACGCAGTATTTT; cdr3_aa: CASSLAGTGDTQYF
clone_size: .; v_call: TRBV4-3; d_call: TRBD2; j_call: TRBJ2-3; cdr3_nt: TGCGCCAGCAGCCAAGGGCGGGGGGGACGCACAGATACGCAGTATTTT; cdr3_aa: CASSQGRGGRTDTQYF
clone_size: .; v_call: TRBV9; d_call: TRBD1; j_call: TRBJ1-1; cdr3_nt: TGTGCCAGCAGCCCTTTGGGACAGATGAACACTGAAGCTTTCTTT; cdr3_aa: CASSPLGQMNTEAFF
clone_size: .; v_call: TRBV27; d_call: .; j_call: TRBJ2-7; cdr3_nt: TGTGCCAGCAGTTTAGGCAGGGCATACGAGCAGTACTTC; cdr3_aa: CASSLGRAYEQYF
clone_size: .; v_call: TRBV5-5; d_call: TRBD1; j_call: TRBJ1-1; cdr3_nt: TGTGCCAGCAGTCCAACACCGGGACAGATGCTGAACACTGAAGCTTTCTTT; cdr3_aa: CASSPTPGQMLNTEAFF
clone_size: few; v_call: TRBV3-1/TRBV3-2; d_call: TRBD1; j_call: TRBJ1-1; cdr3_nt: TGTGCCAGCAGCCGAATAAGACAGGGGGGCACTGAAGCTTTCTTT; cdr3_aa: CASSRIRQGGTEAFF
clone_size: .; v_call: TRBV5-1; d_call: .; j_call: TRBJ2-5; cdr3_nt: TGCGCCAGCAGCCCCCGGGACTTAGAAGAGACCCAGTACTTC; cdr3_aa: CASSPRDLEETQYF